Below, 10 T cell receptor beta chains from the same sample are listed, as sequenced in a study of blood T cells in healthy people across ages. Primed by a sample-barcoded 5' primer and a J-beta primer mix, a second PCR proceeded for 7 to 11 cycles. Each CDR3 protein is one row after TCRdb ran MiXCR on the 5' RACE reads. Found here are 450,000 to 700,000 distinct CDR3 sequences, 25% to 30% of them singletons; the top ten hold around 20%. Sequencing was performed on blood. Receptor source: a woman between 70 and 85 years old in good health.

This clonotype has more than one count but fewer than ten. The rearrangement joins TRBV24-1 to TRBJ2-7; 12 nucleotides match TRBD1. The CDR3 covers 15 residues. The germline gives CDR1 KGHDR, CDR2 SFDVKD. The V and J ends lost 5 bases and 3 bases, in that order; junction bases with no gene match: 4. The CDR3 nucleotides read TGTGCCACCAGTGTCGGGACAGGGGGCAGCTACGAGCAGTACTTC. Translating gives CATSVGTGGSYEQYF.

The chain has TRBV18 and TRBJ1-2; no reliable D call. The V end was cut by 4 bases, the J end by 7 bases, with 13 bases between. CDR3 length equals 13 residues. Germline values: CDR1 KGHSH, CDR2 LQKENI. CDR3 sequence reads: CASSLRTEFGYTF. The CDR3 DNA sequence: TGTGCCAGCTCACTCAGGACCGAGTTTGGCTACACCTTC.

The gene calls are TRBV12-3 or TRBV12-4 and TRBJ2-3, with D perhaps TRBD2 (5 bases). The CDR3 has 15 amino acids. Trimming took 3 bases from V and 1 from J, leaving 11 bases between them. CDR3 protein: CASSFERSRTDTQYF. The CDR3 DNA reads TGTGCCAGCAGTTTCGAGCGGTCACGCACAGATACGCAGTATTTT.

The genes are TRBV5-1 and TRBJ1-6; D is perhaps TRBD1 (5 bases). Looked up from germline, CDR1 is SGHRS and CDR2 is YFSETQ. Trimming took 4 bases from V and 7 from J, leaving 15 bases between them. This CDR3 spans 15 amino acids. The CDR3: CASSIGHSGNSPLHF. As DNA, the CDR3 is TGCGCCAGCAGCATAGGACACTCGGGAAATTCACCCCTCCACTTT.

The V and J genes are TRBV7-9 and TRBJ2-6; the D call may be TRBD1 or TRBD2 (5 bases each). There are 18 residues in the CDR3. Germline V gene sequence: CDR1 SEHNR, CDR2 FQNEAQ (reference sequence). V gave up 5 bases and J gave up 0 bases, with 17 bases separating them. The CDR3 sequence: CASSAYPGRNSGANVLTF. For the CDR3, the DNA is TGTGCCAGCAGCGCATATCCGGGACGTAACTCTGGGGCCAACGTCCTGACTTTC.

This chain joins TRBV6-2 or TRBV6-3 and TRBJ2-3, with 8 bases fitting TRBD1. Germline V gene data show CDR1 as MNHEY and CDR2 as SVGEGT. The CDR3 spans 14 residues. Trimming at V came to 5 bases and at J to 4 bases, leaving 5 bases not matched to a gene. The CDR3 nucleotides are TGTGCCAGCAGTCCAGGGGGCGCGGCAGATACGCAGTATTTT. As protein: CASSPGGAADTQYF.

A few counts support this clonotype. The gene calls are TRBV29-1 and TRBJ2-3; D may be TRBD1 or TRBD2 (5 bases each). V lost 3 bases and J lost 2, with 9 bases in between. Germline assignment: CDR1 SQVTM and CDR2 ANQGSEA. This CDR3 contains 13 residues. The CDR3 DNA sequence: TGCAGCGTTGACACGGGGCACACAGATACGCAGTATTTT. Amino acid sequence: CSVDTGHTDTQYF.

This clonotype was seen only a few times. The chain carries TRBV6-1 and TRBJ1-5, with a possible D match to TRBD1 (6 bases). The CDR3 runs to 15 residues. Trimming took 7 bases from V and 4 from J, leaving 17 bases between them. In germline, CDR1 is MNHNS, CDR2 SASEGT. This CDR3 reads CASTLQTGRNQPQHF. The DNA of the CDR3 is TGTGCCAGCACACTTCAGACAGGTCGGAATCAGCCCCAGCATTTT.

V and J are TRBV5-4 and TRBJ2-1; 10 bases are a match to TRBD1. This CDR3 is built from 15 residues. V lost 4 bases to trimming and J lost 6 bases; unmatched junction nucleotides: 7. Germline V gives CDR1 SGHNT, CDR2 YYREEE (reference sequence). CDR3 nucleotides: TGTGCCAGCAGCCCCCAGGACAGGGGGACCAATGAGCAGTTCTTC. This translates into CASSPQDRGTNEQFF.

CDR3 nucleotides: TGTGCCAGCACCGGCGGGGTGGCGGCACTGAACGCTTTCTTT. Translation: CASTGGVAALNAFF. The genes are TRBV7-9 and TRBJ1-1; D ambiguous. The germline CDR1 and CDR2 sequences are SEHNR and FQNEAQ (reference sequence). The ends were cut back, 7 bases at V and 11 bases at J, with 23 bases in the middle. CDR3 length: 14 amino acids.